The 25 T cell receptor beta chains given below trace back to one sample, sequenced in a study of shared clonotypes between healthy human individuals (dated by TCRdb to 2020 to 2021). The receptor library was made with the immunoSEQ multiplex PCR assay. Not all clones reach the TCRdb copy of this immuneACCESS table, which keeps in-frame sequences only. Checked studies attribute under half of the gap to unresolved V genes and leave the rest unexplained. The sample contains around 2,000,000 clones, approximately 94% of them found a single time. 1.2% of the sample is held by the ten biggest clonotypes. CD8 naive samples consisted of CD45RO-negative cells that were positively selected for CCR7, yielding a CD45RA+CCR7+ population without TemRA cells. Sequenced: naive CD8+ T cells sorted from blood. The intended sense of this specimen's cell subset or site label: CD45RA+CCR7+. The receptors were sampled from a young man in good health.

The chain carries TRBV5-4 and TRBJ2-6, with TRBD1 identical over 7 bases. In germline, CDR1 is SGHNT, CDR2 YYREEE (reference sequence). There are 17 residues in the CDR3. The J segment lost 3 bases and the V segment lost 3 bases, leaving 9 bases of the junction unmatched. CDR3 DNA sequence: TGTGCCAGCAGCTCCCCGGTGGACAGGCGTGGGGCCAACGTCCTGACTTTC. Protein sequence: CASSSPVDRRGANVLTF.

The chain couples TRBV7-9 to TRBJ2-7; tentatively, D is TRBD1 (5 bases). Trimming removed 5 bases at V and 7 bases at J, with 18 bases between. Germline CDR1 reads SEHNR; CDR2 reads FQNEAQ (reference sequence). This CDR3 has 14 residues. CDR3 amino acids: CASSTPDSLREQYF. CDR3 bases: TGTGCCAGCAGCACGCCTGACAGCCTACGGGAGCAGTACTTC.

The rearrangement joins TRBV12-1 to TRBJ2-7; the listed D gene, TRBD2, was not tested against the DNA. TRBV12-1 is tagged as a pseudogene. The CDR3 is made up of 14 amino acids. CDR3 in amino acids: CASSFAGGPYEQYF. The CDR3 DNA is TGTGCCAGCAGCTTTGCGGGGGGGCCCTACGAGCAGTACTTC.

CDR3: CASAGGPGYYGYTF. The CDR3 coding sequence is TGTGCCAGCGCCGGGGGGCCCGGGTACTATGGCTACACCTTC. The rearrangement uses TRBV7-9 and TRBJ1-2, with D maybe TRBD1 (6 bases). Trimming stripped 8 bases from V and 3 bases from J, with 16 bases between. The CDR3 loop spans 14 amino acids. Germline V gene data show CDR1 as SEHNR and CDR2 as FQNEAQ (reference sequence). The variable domain in full, with the rest retrieved from reference TRBV7-9 and TRBJ1-2, is DTGVSQNPRHKITKRGQNVTFRCDPISEHNRLYWYRQTLGQGPEFLTYFQNEAQLEKSRLLSDRFSAERPKGSFSTLEIQRTEQGDSAMYLCASAGGPGYYGYTFGSGTRLTVV.

A remark on this clone: A single base separates this from a much larger clone, so it may be a read error. The sample has other DNA sequences that encode this CDR3 too. The rearrangement uses TRBV27 and TRBJ1-2; 12 bases line up with TRBD1. Germline V gene sequence: CDR1 MNHEY, CDR2 SMNVEV (reference sequence). Losses at the gene ends were 5 bases for V and 3 bases for J; bases not matched to a gene: 4. The CDR3 consists of 15 residues. The CDR3, as DNA: TGTGCCAGCAGTCCCGGGACAGGGGGCTACTATGGCTACACCTTC. Translated, it gives CASSPGTGGYYGYTF.

The V and J genes are TRBV11-2 and TRBJ2-1; D remains ambiguous. Germline V gene lookup returns CDR1 SGHAT and CDR2 FQNNGV. The CDR3 is made up of 13 amino acids. Trimming shortened V by 5 bases and J by 8 bases, and 13 bases separated the two germline ends. The CDR3 protein is CASSHLRAYEQFF. The DNA of the CDR3 is TGTGCCAGCAGCCATCTTCGGGCTTATGAGCAGTTCTTC.

The chain combines TRBV29-1 with TRBJ2-1; D is unresolved. Germline CDR1 reads SQVTM; CDR2 reads ANQGSEA. The CDR3 spans 13 residues. Trimming took 5 bases from V and 7 from J, leaving 15 bases between them. As DNA, the CDR3 is TGCAGCGTTACCGTTAGCTTTGGGAATGAGCAGTTCTTC. Encoded protein: CSVTVSFGNEQFF.

To note about this clone: Germline and junction disagree at one end, which may indicate a read error. This chain uses TRBV7-2 with TRBJ1-2, with D perhaps matching TRBD1 (5 bases). The CDR3 loop spans 15 amino acids. Germline loops: CDR1 SGHTA, CDR2 FQGNSA. CDR3 sequence: CASTPGGTPNDGYTF. CDR3 in DNA: TGTGCCAGCACCCCCGGGGGTACTCCTAACGATGGCTACACCTTC.

The genes are TRBV25-1 and TRBJ2-6; 7 bases agree with TRBD2. Germline V gene data show CDR1 as MGHDK and CDR2 as SYGVNS. The V gene end was trimmed by 1 base and the J gene end by 6 bases; junction bases not matched to a gene: 6. This CDR3 contains 16 residues. The CDR3 DNA reads TGTGCCAGCAGTGAATTGGGGGAGGGAGTGGCCAACGTCCTGACTTTC. This gives the protein CASSELGEGVANVLTF.

The rearrangement uses TRBV5-6 and TRBJ2-3; tentative D call: TRBD2 (6 bases). V lost 5 bases to trimming and J lost 1 base, with 14 bases between them. The CDR3 has 15 residues. The germline V gene encodes CDR1 SGHDT and CDR2 YYEEEE. The CDR3 protein is CASRPVGGRTDTQYF. CDR3 nucleotides: TGTGCCAGCAGGCCCGTGGGGGGTCGCACAGATACGCAGTATTTT.

The chain links TRBV5-6 to TRBJ2-1; no clear D. Trimming removed 6 bases at V and 0 bases at J, with 10 bases between. CDR1 and CDR2 (germline): SGHDT, YYEEEE. The CDR3 is 14 residues long. As DNA, the CDR3 is TGTGCCAGCACCACTTTGAGCTCCTACAATGAGCAGTTCTTC. Protein product: CASTTLSSYNEQFF.

Of note for this clone: Other DNA sequences in the same sample also yield this CDR3. The chain uses TRBV10-2 and TRBJ2-7; D is undetermined. The germline V gene has CDR1 WSHSY and CDR2 SAAADI. With 3 bases removed from V and 4 bases from J, the gap between germline ends came to 4 bases. CDR3 size: 11 residues. The CDR3, as DNA: TGCGCCAGCAGTGACTTTTACGAGCAGTACTTC. This codes for CASSDFYEQYF.

The rearrangement joins TRBV4-1 to TRBJ2-2; D is perhaps TRBD2 (6 bases). Looked up from germline, CDR1 is MGHRA and CDR2 is YSYEKL. Between the trimmed V and J ends, which lost 1 base and 6 bases, there was a span of 15 bases. CDR3 length: 16 residues. The CDR3 here is CASSQGEEGRSGELFF. For the CDR3, the DNA is TGCGCCAGCAGCCAAGGGGAGGAGGGTAGGTCCGGGGAGCTGTTTTTT.

This chain connects TRBV6-5 to TRBJ2-7; possible D gene TRBD1, 7 bases. V lost 5 bases to trimming and J lost 0 bases, with 11 bases between them. The CDR3 has 14 residues. From germline, CDR1 is MNHEY and CDR2 SVGAGI. For the CDR3, the DNA is TGTGCCAGCAGTGTGCAGGGGGGCTCCTACGAGCAGTACTTC. Amino acids: CASSVQGGSYEQYF.

Concerning this clone itself: The same CDR3 can be traced to other DNA sequences in this sample. The chain is built from TRBV9 and TRBJ1-1; D is unresolved. This CDR3 has 14 residues. Germline-derived CDR1 and CDR2 are SGDLS and YYNGEE. Deletions cut 0 bases from V and 0 bases from J, with 6 bases between. CDR3 sequence (DNA): TGTGCCAGCAGCGTAGGACCCATGAACACTGAAGCTTTCTTT. Its protein product is CASSVGPMNTEAFF.

The rearrangement links TRBV9 to TRBJ2-3, with a weak D call TRBD1 (5 bases). Germline CDR1 and CDR2: SGDLS and YYNGEE. Trimming shortened V by 3 bases and J by 4 bases, and 12 bases separated the two germline ends. The length of the CDR3 is 14 residues. CDR3 in DNA: TGTGCCAGCAGCGACGGCCAAGGGGCAGATACGCAGTATTTT. Translated: CASSDGQGADTQYF.

V gene TRBV11-1 combines with J gene TRBJ2-2; D might be TRBD2 (6 bases). V was trimmed by 4 bases and J by 3 bases, leaving 9 bases between them. Germline CDR1 and CDR2: SGHAT and FQDESV (reference sequence). The CDR3 is made up of 14 amino acids. DNA for the CDR3: TGTGCCAGCAGCTGGTCGGGGGACACCGGGGAGCTGTTTTTT. Protein: CASSWSGDTGELFF.

This chain uses TRBV7-8 with TRBJ1-1; D might be TRBD1 (6 bases). Trimming took 2 bases from V and 3 from J, leaving 16 bases between them. The germline V gene encodes CDR1 SGHVS and CDR2 FQNEAQ. The CDR3 is 16 residues long. The CDR3 sequence: CASSLRVQGGDTEAFF. CDR3 DNA: TGTGCCAGCAGCTTAAGGGTACAGGGAGGCGACACTGAAGCTTTCTTT.

The rearrangement links TRBV6-6 to TRBJ2-5; a possible D gene is TRBD1 (5 bases). Trimming cost V 2 bases and J 10 bases, with 14 bases left between them. Germline V gives CDR1 MNHNY, CDR2 SVGAGI (reference sequence). This CDR3 has 13 residues. The DNA for the CDR3 is TGTGCCAGCAGTTACAGAGACAGCCCCTACCAGTACTTC. Translating gives CASSYRDSPYQYF.

The gene calls are TRBV27 and TRBJ2-1; D is unresolved. The V end lost 6 bases, the J end lost 0 bases, and 15 bases lay between the germline ends. Germline lookup yields CDR1 MNHEY and CDR2 SMNVEV (reference sequence). CDR3 length equals 16 residues. The CDR3 nucleotides read TGTGCCAGCAGGGATGAAACAGCCTACTCCTACAATGAGCAGTTCTTC. Translation: CASRDETAYSYNEQFF.

The chain carries TRBV7-3 and TRBJ2-1, with 9 bases identical to TRBD2. V was clipped by 5 bases and J by 1 base; unmatched bases: 9. CDR3 size: 17 residues. The germline CDR1 and CDR2 sequences are SGHTA and FQGTGA. The CDR3 DNA follows: TGTGCCAGCAGCACCCTCGCGGGGGGGTTTTCCTACAATGAGCAGTTCTTC. This codes for CASSTLAGGFSYNEQFF. Using reference TRBV7-3 and TRBJ2-1 for the parts outside the CDR3, the full variable domain is GAGVSQTPSNKVTEKGKYVELRCDPISGHTALYWYRQSLGQGPEFLIYFQGTGAADDSGLPNDRFFAVRPEGSVSTLKIQRTERGDSAVYLCASSTLAGGFSYNEQFFGPGTRLTVL.

This clone was recorded only once. The chain employs TRBV6-1 and TRBJ2-3; 7 bases match TRBD1. The CDR3 is made up of 16 amino acids. In germline, CDR1 is MNHNS, CDR2 SASEGT. V lost 3 bases, J lost 5 bases, and 11 bases stayed unmatched. CDR3 in amino acids: CASSEYKGAGGDTQYF. The CDR3 nucleotides are TGTGCCAGCAGTGAGTATAAGGGGGCCGGTGGAGATACGCAGTATTTT.

The V gene is TRBV2, the J gene TRBJ2-7; 12 bases map to TRBD2. The CDR3 runs 16 residues. Germline V gene lookup returns CDR1 SNHLY and CDR2 FYNNEI. V dropped 5 bases and J dropped 0; count of bases not matched to a gene: 5. In DNA, the CDR3 is TGTGCCAGCAGTAGAACTAGCGGGGGGATCTCCTACGAGCAGTACTTC. It is translated as CASSRTSGGISYEQYF.

The V and J genes are TRBV1 and TRBJ1-4; the D call in the table, TRBD1, was not verified against the DNA. TRBV1 is reported as a pseudogene. The CDR3 loop spans 16 amino acids. The DNA of the CDR3 is TGCACCAGCAGCCAGGGGGCTTTGGGGTGGTGTGAAAAACTGTTTTTT. This codes for CTSSQGALGWCEKLFF.

The rearrangement links TRBV29-1 to TRBJ2-2, with D maybe TRBD1 (6 bases). Germline lookup yields CDR1 SQVTM and CDR2 ANQGSEA. V was pared by 3 bases and J by 6 bases, with 11 bases between. The CDR3 covers 13 residues. The CDR3 DNA reads TGCAGCGTTGAGACGGCAGGGGCCGGGGAGCTGTTTTTT. Its translation is CSVETAGAGELFF.